This T cell receptor beta chain comes out of a study of early T cells in non-severe SARS-CoV-2 infection. Unique molecular identifiers (one per individual cDNA molecule) were attached. TCRdb re-analysed the 5' RACE reads in MiXCR, keeping a single row per CDR3 protein. Of more than 60,000 distinct CDR3 sequences listed, 9.5% to 15% were seen once; the top ten hold less than 3.5%. The V end was cut by 7 bases, the J end by 1 base, with 13 bases between. CDR3 size: 14 residues. Notes on the study in general: Sequences matched to VDJdb favored anti-spike CD8 responses, while private and CD4 specificities were missed.

Notes on this clonotype: Its antigen is currently unknown.

The chain recombines TRBV12-3 or TRBV12-4 with TRBJ1-1; D call uncertain. The receptor's source is an adult who was a healthcare worker with PCR-confirmed SARS-CoV-2 infection or an uninfected control (not recorded which). The starting material was whole blood, obtained at baseline. CDR3 bases: TGTGCCAGCACCCCCTGGACCTCGAACACTGAAGCTTTCTTT. Translated: CASTPWTSNTEAFF.